This T cell receptor beta chain was found in a study of CD8+ T cells in alopecia areata. Of note for this clone: The antigen is undetermined.

Extraction of RNA preceded its reverse transcription into cDNA, which served as the sequencing template. TCRdb's copy holds only in-frame clones and misses some; the assay was immunoSEQ multiplex PCR. The data contain about 190,000 clones, roughly three fifths of them seen just once; the ten biggest clones take up approximately 0.7%. The study's findings and limits: With patients, TCR sharing proved less clear than in mice, a difference possibly related to HLA. Whether baseline CD8+ expansion is linked to response remains uncertain, given a single nonresponder. Clonality in the scalp and expanded CD8+ clones ranked among the top 100 were significantly decreased by tofacitinib. While tofacitinib was given, many expanded lesional clones persisted in scalp and blood.

CDR3 length: 15 amino acids. The germline V and J ends were trimmed by 5 bases and 8 bases, with 19 bases remaining between them. CDR1 and CDR2 (germline): SGHAT, FQDESV (reference sequence). Treatment noted: oral pan-JAK inhibitor, 5-10 mg twice daily. The TCR originated in a human donor with alopecia areata. This rearrangement joins TRBV11-1 to TRBJ2-1; a weak D match, TRBD2 (6 bases). Sequencing used CD4+ T cells sorted from blood, obtained at week 4, from a patient treated with tofacitinib. CDR3 in amino acids: CASSQEGGRGDEQFF. The CDR3, as DNA: TGTGCCAGCAGCCAAGAGGGAGGTCGAGGTGATGAGCAGTTCTTC.